This is a list of T cell receptor beta chains from one sample in a study of cytomegalovirus exposure and HLA in healthy donors. Assay: immunoSEQ multiplex PCR; the TCRdb copy retains only in-frame clones and omits some. This sample has 120,000 or so clones, with 95% to 97% found just once. The source material was PBMCs. These receptors were collected from a man aged 18 to 29 in good health and CMV-seronegative. Each CDR3 is given with its conserved first and last residue. The D gene is left open where the match is weak. Clone size is given for some rows only: seen once, a few or many times, or a class if the clone is expanded.

V	length	size	J	D	DNA	CDR3
TRBV7-6	12	.	TRBJ2-5	.	TGTGCCAGCAGCTCACAGGCAGAGACCCAGTACTTC	CASSSQAETQYF
TRBV6-6	14	few	TRBJ2-5	TRBD1	TGTGCCAGCAGGAGGGACAGGACTCTAGAGACCCAGTACTTC	CASRRDRTLETQYF
TRBV6-5	15	.	TRBJ2-6	.	TGTGCCAGCAGCCTTATGTACTCTGGGGCCAACGTCCTGACTTTC	CASSLMYSGANVLTF
TRBV5-1	17	.	TRBJ2-5	TRBD2	TGCGCCAGCAGCTATGGACTAGCGGGACAGTACCAAGAGACCCAGTACTTC	CASSYGLAGQYQETQYF
TRBV5-4	18	.	TRBJ1-4	TRBD1	TGTGCCAGCAGCTTGAGGGGACAGGGGGCCCTGGCTAATGAAAAACTGTTTTTT	CASSLRGQGALANEKLFF
TRBV4-1	18	.	TRBJ2-3	TRBD2	TGCGCCAGCAGCCTCCCTCTCGGACTAGCGGGAAGCACAGATACGCAGTATTTT	CASSLPLGLAGSTDTQYF
TRBV5-6	17	.	TRBJ1-5	.	TGTGCCAGCAGCTCTAGCGGTTCGCAGGGCCTCAATCAGCCCCAGCATTTT	CASSSSGSQGLNQPQHF
TRBV27	14	.	TRBJ1-2	TRBD1	TGTGCCAGCAGCGACAGGGTCGGTCGCTATGGCTACACCTTC	CASSDRVGRYGYTF
TRBV29-1	13	.	TRBJ2-2	TRBD2	TGCAGCGTTACCCTAGCGGGGAACGGGGAGCTGTTTTTT	CSVTLAGNGELFF
TRBV11-2	14	.	TRBJ2-5	TRBD2	TGTGCCGGGGGAGGGCTAGCGGGAGCAGAGACCCAGTACTTC	CAGGGLAGAETQYF
TRBV2	14	.	TRBJ2-3	TRBD2	TGTGCCAGCAGTGAAGGGCGGGAGTCAGATACGCAGTATTTT	CASSEGRESDTQYF
TRBV15	16	.	TRBJ1-2	TRBD1	TGTGCCACCCAGCCCCGCGTAGGGGGCTCAAACTATGGCTACACCTTC	CATQPRVGGSNYGYTF
TRBV19	14	.	TRBJ1-4	.	TGTGCCAGTAGTAGGGGCGGGGCTAATGAAAAACTGTTTTTT	CASSRGGANEKLFF
TRBV7-9	15	once	TRBJ1-2	.	TGTGCCAGCAGCTTAGAGGGAGGGTTGGACTATGGCTACACCTTC	CASSLEGGLDYGYTF
TRBV6-5	13	.	TRBJ2-7	.	TGTGCCAGCAGTTACACAGGGCCCCGCGAGCAGTACTTC	CASSYTGPREQYF
TRBV15	14	.	TRBJ1-1	.	TGTGCCACCAGCAGAGATCTAGGGGGCACTGAAGCTTTCTTT	CATSRDLGGTEAFF
TRBV5-5	15	.	TRBJ2-7	.	TGTGCCAGCAGCTTGGGACAGGCCGTCTCCTACGAGCAGTACTTC	CASSLGQAVSYEQYF
TRBV9	12	.	TRBJ2-7	.	TGTGCCAGCAGTCGAGGCGCTGGGGAGCAGTACTTC	CASSRGAGEQYF
TRBV2	16	.	TRBJ2-2	TRBD1	TGTGCCAGCAGTGAAGCGGGGACAGGGGGGACCGGGGAGCTGTTTTTT	CASSEAGTGGTGELFF
TRBV7-3	14	.	TRBJ1-4	TRBD1	TGTGCCAGCAGCTCACAGGGGACTAATGAAAAACTGTTTTTT	CASSSQGTNEKLFF